This entry lists 10 T cell receptor beta chains sequenced from one sample in a study of blood T cell repertoires in COVID-19 (TCRdb year 2020). To prepare the library, the immunoSEQ multiplex PCR assay was applied. What TCRdb holds here is the immuneACCESS table cut down to in-frame rearrangements. Part of the clones is not present; checked against another copy, under half of the missing clones reflect an unresolved V gene, and the others are unexplained. The sample has about 93,000 clones on record, about nine tenths of them singletons. The leading ten clones occupy 1.5% of the sample. The specimen was peripheral blood. The receptors shown here come from a human donor with active COVID-19. The donor label of this sample is uncertain.

This clone has just a few counts. The chain joins TRBV2 to TRBJ2-1; the match to TRBD1 covers 9 bases. V trimming: 6 bases; J trimming: 6 bases; junction bases outside the gene matches: 3. The germline CDR1 and CDR2 sequences are SNHLY and FYNNEI. This CDR3 comprises 13 residues. CDR3 loop: CASRSTGGNEQFF. The CDR3 region has the DNA TGTGCCAGCAGGTCGACAGGGGGCAATGAGCAGTTCTTC.

This clone was seen just once. The V gene is TRBV4-1, the J gene TRBJ2-7; TRBD1 might be the D (6 bases). The CDR3 covers 15 residues. Trimming left V 4 bases short and J 7 bases short, with 20 bases between. CDR1 is MGHRA and CDR2 is YSYEKL in the germline V gene. DNA of the CDR3: TGCGCCAGCAGCCCCGAGACGCAGGGGCGGTTGGAGCAGTACTTC. Translating it yields CASSPETQGRLEQYF.

V gene TRBV5-4 combines with J gene TRBJ1-1; TRBD1 aligns across 8 bases. The CDR3 totals 15 residues. Germline V lookup: CDR1 SGHNT, CDR2 YYREEE (reference sequence). The V and J ends lost 4 bases and 2 bases, in that order; junction bases with no gene match: 7. CDR3 nucleotides: TGTGCCAGCAGCCTTCAGGGGGCGTCCAACACTGAAGCTTTCTTT. Translating gives CASSLQGASNTEAFF.

The chain couples TRBV6-2 or TRBV6-3 to TRBJ2-3, with 9 positions matching TRBD2. Trimming at V came to 0 bases and at J to 0 bases, leaving 1 base not matched to a gene. Germline CDR1 reads MNHEY; CDR2 reads SVGEGT. The CDR3 totals 16 residues. This chain's CDR3 is CASSYSLAGSTDTQYF. For the CDR3, the DNA is TGTGCCAGCAGTTACTCGCTAGCGGGAAGCACAGATACGCAGTATTTT.

This clone appeared a single time. The rearrangement links TRBV6-2 or TRBV6-3 to TRBJ2-7; D is perhaps TRBD1 (7 bases). The CDR3 has 15 amino acids. Germline V gives CDR1 MNHEY, CDR2 SVGEGT. V was pared by 5 bases and J by 1 base, with 15 bases between. CDR3 nucleotide sequence: TGTGCCAGCAGTGACCGGGCAGGGGGGTCCTACGAGCAGTACTTC. It translates to CASSDRAGGSYEQYF.

This clone has only one observation. The V call is TRBV12-3 or TRBV12-4, the J call TRBJ2-7, with a tentative D call TRBD1 (6 bases). V lost 8 bases and J lost 1, with 12 bases in between. CDR3 length: 13 amino acids. The CDR3 bases are TGTGCCAGCGCCCGCAGGGGATCCTACGAGCAGTACTTC. This sequence encodes CASARRGSYEQYF.

This chain connects TRBV13 to TRBJ2-1; 9 bases map to TRBD2. The germline gives CDR1 PRHDT, CDR2 FYEKMQ (reference sequence). The CDR3 spans 12 residues. V lost 7 bases and J lost 8; bases outside the gene matches: 3. The chain's CDR3 is CASTRTSDEQFF. In nucleotides, the CDR3 is TGTGCCAGCACCAGGACTAGCGATGAGCAGTTCTTC.

The table lists this clone with a few counts. J is TRBJ2-7 and V is TRBV28; a possible D gene is TRBD1 (6 bases). Trimming removed 7 bases at V and 0 bases at J, with 16 bases between. Looked up from germline, CDR1 is MDHEN and CDR2 is SYDVKM. The CDR3 spans 15 residues. CDR3 sequence: CASIAPGAYSYEQYF. The CDR3, as DNA: TGTGCCAGCATCGCCCCAGGGGCGTACTCCTACGAGCAGTACTTC.

The chain is built from TRBV6-5 and TRBJ1-2; 8 positions match TRBD1. The CDR3 runs 12 residues. Germline lookup yields CDR1 MNHEY and CDR2 SVGAGI. V trimming: 7 bases; J trimming: 7 bases; junction bases outside the gene matches: 5. The CDR3 is CASTRTGSGYTF. The CDR3, as DNA: TGTGCCAGCACCCGGACAGGGTCTGGCTACACCTTC.

The gene calls are TRBV11-1 and TRBJ1-2; TRBD1 matches 7 bases. The ends lost 6 bases at V and 5 bases at J; junction bases unmatched: 9. CDR3 size: 14 residues. Germline V gene sequence: CDR1 SGHAT, CDR2 FQDESV (reference sequence). The CDR3: CASRIQGPYYGYTF. In DNA form, the CDR3 reads TGTGCCAGCAGGATACAGGGGCCCTATTATGGCTACACCTTC.